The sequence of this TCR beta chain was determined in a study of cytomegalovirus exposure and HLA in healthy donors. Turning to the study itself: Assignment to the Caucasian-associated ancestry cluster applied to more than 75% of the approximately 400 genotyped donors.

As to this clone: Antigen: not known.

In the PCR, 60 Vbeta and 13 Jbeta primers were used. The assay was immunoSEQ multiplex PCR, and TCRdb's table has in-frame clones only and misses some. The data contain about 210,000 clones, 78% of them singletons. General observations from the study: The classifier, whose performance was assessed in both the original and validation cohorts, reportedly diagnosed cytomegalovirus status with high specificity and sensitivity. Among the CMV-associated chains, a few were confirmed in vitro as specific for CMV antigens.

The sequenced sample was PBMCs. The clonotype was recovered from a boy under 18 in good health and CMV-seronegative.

CDR3 bases: TGTGCCAGTAGCGCGGACAGGCTAGCCTATGGCTACACCTTC. Translating it yields CASSADRLAYGYTF. The J gene is TRBJ1-2, the V gene TRBV19; 7 bases match TRBD1. J lost 4 bases, V lost 6 bases, and 8 bases had no gene match. CDR1 is LNHDA, CDR2 SQIVND, per germline (reference sequence). The CDR3 totals 14 residues.